Here is one T cell receptor beta chain with its context. What it binds is not known. PCR primers comprised 60 Vbeta and 13 Jbeta primers. Some clones are missing from TCRdb's copy, which holds only in-frame ones; the method was immunoSEQ multiplex PCR. The profile covers approximately 120,000 clones, with about four fifths appearing a single time and approximately 3.9% taken by the ten largest. The data derive from a study of cytomegalovirus exposure and HLA in healthy donors. Germline-derived CDR1 and CDR2 are SGDLS and YYNGEE. The CDR3 runs to 14 residues. J lost 4 bases, V lost 3 bases, and 2 bases had no gene match. Overall study findings and caveats: TRBV6-2, TRBV6-3 and some other V segments were excluded as indistinguishable.

The material sequenced was PBMCs. The receptor comes from a man aged 40-55 years in good health and CMV-seronegative. This chain links TRBV9 with TRBJ2-5, with TRBD1 matching over 11 bases. The CDR3 coding sequence is TGTGCCAGCAGCGAGGACAGGGGGCGAGAGACCCAGTACTTC. Translated: CASSEDRGRETQYF.